This TCR beta chain originates from a study of T cell responses to AZD1222 COVID-19 vaccine. Germline V lookup: CDR1 SGHTA, CDR2 FQGNSA. The CDR3 sequence is 13 residues long. With 0 bases removed from V and 6 bases from J, the gap between germline ends came to 9 bases. This clone was found once. Here immunoSEQ multiplex PCR was the method, and the copy in TCRdb shows in-frame clones only, minus some. This sample carries 90,000 to 130,000 clones, approximately 90% of them seen once, and the ten largest clones take around 15%. The source of this sequence is an adult who received the AZD1222 COVID-19 vaccine. This sequence joins TRBV7-2 and TRBJ2-7; no reliable D call. This specimen consisted of peripheral blood, obtained 28 days after the second AZD1222 dose. CDR3 nucleotide sequence: TGTGCCAGCAGCTTAGCGCGTGACACCGAGCAGTACTTC. This gives the protein CASSLARDTEQYF.